Sequencing of this TCR beta chain was carried out in a study of shared clonotypes between healthy human individuals. Here immunoSEQ multiplex PCR was the method, and the copy in TCRdb shows in-frame clones only, minus some. The sample has about 820,000 clones, about 91% seen once; the top ten hold around 24%. Terminally differentiated effector memory CD45RA+ cells were excluded from the naive CD8 cells, which were CD45RO-negative and positively selected for CCR7. The germline V gene encodes CDR1 ENHRY and CDR2 SYGVKD. J lost 2 bases, V lost 0 bases, and 12 bases had no gene match. CDR3 length equals 19 residues.

This chain joins TRBV10-3 and TRBJ2-1, with 8 bases fitting TRBD2. The sequence derives from a man aged 25 to 40 in good health. The specimen sequenced was naive CD8+ T cells sorted from blood. This chain's CDR3 is CAISESDKFKREPYNEQFF. CDR3 DNA sequence: TGTGCCATCAGTGAGTCGGATAAGTTTAAGCGGGAGCCCTACAATGAGCAGTTCTTC.